These 19 T cell receptor beta chains share one sample of origin, sequenced in a study of identical twins. Each CDR3 protein is one row after TCRdb ran MiXCR on the 5' RACE reads. The data hold more than 1.5 million distinct CDR3 sequences, with less than 35% observed a single time. The sequenced material came from cord blood. Receptors were obtained from a newborn girl in good health.

The chain couples TRBV9 to TRBJ2-7, with TRBD2 matching over 8 bases. The germline CDR1 and CDR2 sequences are SGDLS and YYNGEE. J lost 4 bases, V lost 6 bases, and 12 bases had no gene match. The CDR3 loop spans 15 amino acids. In nucleotides, the CDR3 is TGTGCCAGCATCGCTAGAGCGGGAGCAGGATACGAGCAGTACTTC. Its protein product is CASIARAGAGYEQYF.

In its sample, this clonotype was seen a few times. A junction end diverges from the germline sequence, so it may reflect a read error. The chain links TRBV27 to TRBJ1-2; D is perhaps TRBD1 (6 bases). The CDR3 runs to 14 residues. Germline V gene sequence: CDR1 MNHEY, CDR2 SMNVEV (reference sequence). Here the CDR3 reads CTSSFSDSYYGYTF. Here the CDR3 DNA reads TGTACCAGCAGTTTTTCGGACAGCTACTATGGCTACACCTTC.

This clonotype was counted a few times. The gene calls are TRBV20-1 and TRBJ2-7; D might be TRBD2 (6 bases). This CDR3 spans 15 amino acids. Germline lookup yields CDR1 DFQATT and CDR2 SNEGSKA (reference sequence). V gave up 1 base and J gave up 7 bases, with 20 bases separating them. This CDR3 reads CSARVFLRGGDEQYF. The CDR3 region has the DNA TGCAGTGCTAGAGTTTTTCTGAGAGGAGGGGATGAGCAGTACTTC.

A few counts support this clonotype. The gene calls are TRBV5-1 and TRBJ1-4, with D possibly being TRBD1 (5 bases). Germline V CDR1 and CDR2: SGHRS, YFSETQ. Trimming took off 5 bases at V and 4 bases at J, with 12 bases between the two ends. This CDR3 is built from 14 residues. The CDR3 nucleotides read TGCGCCAGCAGGACCGACAGCTTTAATGAAAAACTGTTTTTT. This sequence encodes CASRTDSFNEKLFF.

The chain uses TRBV20-1 and TRBJ2-5; 9 bases align to TRBD2. The assigned J gene may be wrong: the sequence end matches TRBJ2-7 better. The germline gives CDR1 DFQATT, CDR2 SNEGSKA (reference sequence). The CDR3 runs to 13 residues. CDR3 sequence reads: CSALSGSEYEQYF. In DNA form, the CDR3 reads TGCAGTGCTCTTAGCGGGAGTGAATACGAGCAGTACTTC.

This clonotype appeared a few times. V usage is TRBV28 and J usage is TRBJ1-6; TRBD1 matches 7 bases. The V segment lost 8 bases and the J segment 0 bases; nucleotides outside the gene matches: 10. This CDR3 spans 17 amino acids. The germline gives CDR1 MDHEN, CDR2 SYDVKM. CDR3 sequence (DNA): TGTGCCAGCGGAAGGGGGCGCTTGAGCTCCTATAATTCACCCCTCCACTTT. This sequence encodes CASGRGRLSSYNSPLHF.

The CDR3 is CASSSTGDPYEQYF. The CDR3 DNA reads TGTGCCAGCAGTTCCACAGGGGATCCCTACGAGCAGTACTTC. V gene TRBV12-3 or TRBV12-4 combines with J gene TRBJ2-7; 7 nucleotides match TRBD1. V was clipped by 4 bases and J by 2 bases; unmatched bases: 5. The length of the CDR3 is 14 residues.

The rearrangement joins TRBV7-9 to TRBJ2-4, with 10 bases fitting TRBD2. The J call may be faulty, since TRBJ2-7 better matches the DNA end. The CDR3 runs 15 residues. CDR1 and CDR2 (germline): SEHNR, FQNEAQ (reference sequence). Here the CDR3 reads CASSLLGLASHEQYF. CDR3 sequence (DNA): TGTGCCAGCAGCTTATTGGGACTAGCGTCTCACGAGCAGTACTTC.

The chain uses TRBV12-3 or TRBV12-4 and TRBJ1-4; a weak D match, TRBD1 (6 bases). Trimming cost V 5 bases and J 13 bases, with 20 bases left between them. The length of the CDR3 is 14 residues. DNA for the CDR3: TGTGCCAGCAGTGCCACTATCGACAGGAGACGACTGTTTTTT. It yields the protein CASSATIDRRRLFF.

The chain combines TRBV27 with TRBJ2-7; perhaps D is TRBD1 or TRBD2 (5 bases each). The CDR3 is 14 residues long. Looked up from germline, CDR1 is MNHEY and CDR2 is SMNVEV (reference sequence). V lost 3 bases and J lost 5, with 14 bases in between. DNA for the CDR3: TGTGCCAGCAGTTTGGGGCTAGCTTTCAACGAGCAGTACTTC. It codes for CASSLGLAFNEQYF.

The chain employs TRBV5-1 and TRBJ2-7; the match to TRBD1 covers 7 bases. The J call may be faulty, since TRBJ2-4 better matches the DNA end. The CDR3 is 14 residues long. The V gene's germline CDR1 is SGHRS and CDR2 YFSETQ. DNA for the CDR3: TGCGCCAGCAGCCAGCCCGCGACAGGGAACATTCAGTACTTC. Its protein is CASSQPATGNIQYF.

This clonotype has a count of ten or more. The chain is built from TRBV20-1 and TRBJ2-3, with 7 bases aligning to TRBD1. V was clipped by 4 bases and J by 1 base; unmatched bases: 2. This CDR3 is built from 13 residues. Germline lookup yields CDR1 DFQATT and CDR2 SNEGSKA (reference sequence). As DNA, the CDR3 is TGCAGTGCTACCACAGGGGGCACAGATACGCAGTATTTT. Amino acids: CSATTGGTDTQYF.

The table lists this clonotype with a few counts. The chain joins TRBV7-6 to TRBJ1-5; perhaps TRBD1 as D (6 bases). The CDR3 spans 13 residues. Deletions cut 2 bases from V and 6 bases from J, with 8 bases between. In germline, CDR1 is SGHVS, CDR2 FNYEAQ. The CDR3 region is CASSLTGSQPQHF. DNA of the CDR3: TGTGCCAGCAGCTTAACAGGGAGTCAGCCCCAGCATTTT. The full variable domain, with the rest looked up from reference TRBV7-6 and TRBJ1-5, is GAGVSQSPRYKVTKRGQDVALRCDPISGHVSLYWYRQALGQGPEFLTYFNYEAQQDKSGLPNDRFSAERPEGSISTLTIQRTEQRDSAMYRCASSLTGSQPQHFGDGTRLSIL.

This clonotype was seen a handful of times. V gene TRBV12-5 combines with J gene TRBJ2-5, with 15 bases fitting TRBD2. The J call may be in error: the DNA end matches TRBJ2-7 better. CDR1 and CDR2 (germline): LGHNT, FRNRAP. This CDR3 spans 16 amino acids. The CDR3 DNA reads TGTGCTAGTGGTTTGCAAGTGGGACTAGCGGGGGGCGAGCAGTACTTC. As protein: CASGLQVGLAGGEQYF.

About this clonotype: A much larger clone lies a single base off, so this may be a read error. This sequence joins TRBV11-1 and TRBJ2-5; D not resolved. With 10 bases removed from V and 11 bases from J, the gap between germline ends came to 17 bases. The CDR3 sequence is 11 residues long. Germline values: CDR1 SGHAT, CDR2 FQDESV (reference sequence). In nucleotides, the CDR3 is TGTGCCACCTATCACTTCGATGAGCAGTACTTC. This encodes CATYHFDEQYF.

J is TRBJ2-3 and V is TRBV7-2; the match to TRBD2 covers 8 bases. CDR1 and CDR2 from the germline V gene are SGHTA and FQGNSA. V was pared by 6 bases and J by 0 bases, with 8 bases of the junction left unmatched. The length of the CDR3 is 16 residues. CDR3 nucleotides: TGTGCCAGCAGACTTAGAGGCGGGGGGAGCACAGATACGCAGTATTTT. This encodes CASRLRGGGSTDTQYF.

The chain has TRBV28 and TRBJ1-4; D is ambiguous. Germline assignment: CDR1 MDHEN and CDR2 SYDVKM. The CDR3 is made up of 15 amino acids. Trimming left V 2 bases short and J 3 bases short, with 10 bases between. CDR3 protein: CASSLESWANEKLFF. DNA of the CDR3: TGTGCCAGCAGTTTAGAAAGCTGGGCTAATGAAAAACTGTTTTTT.

The chain is built from TRBV20-1 and TRBJ2-7; 9 nucleotides match TRBD1. Near its end, the DNA agrees better with TRBJ2-5, so the J call may be wrong. This CDR3 region has 15 residues. Germline V gives CDR1 DFQATT, CDR2 SNEGSKA (reference sequence). The CDR3 DNA reads TGCAGTGCCAGACCAGGGACAGGGCGGGGGGAGACCCAGTACTTC. Translated: CSARPGTGRGETQYF.

The chain couples TRBV9 to TRBJ2-1; 7 nucleotides match TRBD2. V gave up 0 bases and J gave up 7 bases; unmatched junction bases: 7. The CDR3 loop spans 15 amino acids. Germline lookup yields CDR1 SGDLS and CDR2 YYNGEE. The CDR3 bases are TGTGCCAGCAGCGTAGTCCCGTGGGGAGGGAATGAGCAGTTCTTC. As protein: CASSVVPWGGNEQFF.